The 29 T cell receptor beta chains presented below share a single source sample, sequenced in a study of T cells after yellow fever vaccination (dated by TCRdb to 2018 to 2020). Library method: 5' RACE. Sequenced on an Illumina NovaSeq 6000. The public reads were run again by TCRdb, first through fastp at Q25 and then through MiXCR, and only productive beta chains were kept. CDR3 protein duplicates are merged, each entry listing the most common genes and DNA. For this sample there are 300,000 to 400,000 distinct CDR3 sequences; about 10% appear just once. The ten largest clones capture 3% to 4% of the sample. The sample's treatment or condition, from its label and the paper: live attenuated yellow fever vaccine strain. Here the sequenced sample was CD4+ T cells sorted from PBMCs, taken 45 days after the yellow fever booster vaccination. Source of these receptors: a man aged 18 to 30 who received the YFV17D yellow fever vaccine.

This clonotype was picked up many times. CDR3 sequence: CASSTQGSVETQYF. The CDR3 DNA follows: TGTGCCAGCAGCACCCAAGGGAGTGTTGAGACCCAGTACTTC. The chain links TRBV5-4 to TRBJ2-5; weak D call: TRBD2 (5 bases). V was clipped by 4 bases and J by 5 bases, with 15 bases between them. Germline CDR1 SGHNT, CDR2 YYREEE (reference sequence). The CDR3 is made up of 14 amino acids.

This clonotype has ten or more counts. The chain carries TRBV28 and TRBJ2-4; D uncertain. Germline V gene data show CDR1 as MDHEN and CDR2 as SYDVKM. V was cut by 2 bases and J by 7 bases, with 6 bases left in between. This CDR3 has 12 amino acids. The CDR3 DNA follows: TGTGCCAGCAGTTTACCCTGGAACATTCAGTACTTC. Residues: CASSLPWNIQYF.

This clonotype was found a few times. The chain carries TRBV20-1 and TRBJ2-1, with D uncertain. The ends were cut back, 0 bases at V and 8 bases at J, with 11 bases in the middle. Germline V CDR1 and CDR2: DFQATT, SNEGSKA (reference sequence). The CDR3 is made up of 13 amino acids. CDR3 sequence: CSARDPPHDEQFF. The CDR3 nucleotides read TGCAGTGCTAGAGATCCTCCCCACGATGAGCAGTTCTTC.

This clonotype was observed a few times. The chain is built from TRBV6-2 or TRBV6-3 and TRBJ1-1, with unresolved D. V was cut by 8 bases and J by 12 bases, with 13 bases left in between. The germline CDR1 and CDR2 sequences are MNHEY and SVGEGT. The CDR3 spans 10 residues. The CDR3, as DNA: TGTGCCAGCGGAATAAAGAATACTTTCTTT. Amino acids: CASGIKNTFF.

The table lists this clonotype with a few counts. CDR3 DNA: TGTGCCAGCAGCCGGACTCCCCAGACACTCACAGATACGCAGTATTTT. Residues: CASSRTPQTLTDTQYF. The chain links TRBV11-1 to TRBJ2-3; TRBD2 is a possible D gene (5 bases). The V gene's germline CDR1 is SGHAT and CDR2 FQDESV (reference sequence). The CDR3 loop spans 16 amino acids. Trimming took 5 bases from V and 2 from J, leaving 17 bases between them.

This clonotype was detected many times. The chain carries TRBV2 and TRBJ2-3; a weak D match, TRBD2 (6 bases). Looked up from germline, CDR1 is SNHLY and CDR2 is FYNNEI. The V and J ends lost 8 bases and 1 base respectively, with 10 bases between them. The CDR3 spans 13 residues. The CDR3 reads CASGGTGTDTQYF. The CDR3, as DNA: TGTGCCAGCGGGGGGACTGGCACAGATACGCAGTATTTT.

The CDR3 is CASSLFLRDTQYF. The CDR3 DNA is TGTGCCAGCAGTTTATTTCTCCGAGATACGCAGTATTTT. This chain uses TRBV27 with TRBJ2-3; D unresolved. The CDR3 runs to 13 residues. Germline loops: CDR1 MNHEY, CDR2 SMNVEV (reference sequence). V lost 1 base, J lost 5 bases, and 7 bases lay in between.

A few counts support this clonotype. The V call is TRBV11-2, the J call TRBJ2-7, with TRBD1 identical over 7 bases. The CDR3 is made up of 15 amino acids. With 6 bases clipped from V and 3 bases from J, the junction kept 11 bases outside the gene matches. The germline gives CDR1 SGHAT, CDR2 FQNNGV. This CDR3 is CASRPVDRAYYEQYF. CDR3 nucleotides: TGTGCCAGCAGACCCGTCGACAGGGCCTACTACGAGCAGTACTTC.

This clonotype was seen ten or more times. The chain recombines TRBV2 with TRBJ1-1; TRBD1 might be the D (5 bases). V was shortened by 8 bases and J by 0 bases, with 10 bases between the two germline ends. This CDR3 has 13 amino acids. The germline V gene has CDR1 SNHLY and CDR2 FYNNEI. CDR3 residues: CASPTGMNTEAFF. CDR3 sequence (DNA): TGTGCCAGCCCAACAGGCATGAACACTGAAGCTTTCTTT.

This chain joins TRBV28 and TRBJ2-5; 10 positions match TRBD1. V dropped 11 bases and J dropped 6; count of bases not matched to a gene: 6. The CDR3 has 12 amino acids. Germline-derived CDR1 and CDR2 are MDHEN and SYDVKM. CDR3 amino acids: CASTGGLKTQYF. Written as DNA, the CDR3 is TGTGCCTCGACAGGGGGCCTAAAGACCCAGTACTTC.

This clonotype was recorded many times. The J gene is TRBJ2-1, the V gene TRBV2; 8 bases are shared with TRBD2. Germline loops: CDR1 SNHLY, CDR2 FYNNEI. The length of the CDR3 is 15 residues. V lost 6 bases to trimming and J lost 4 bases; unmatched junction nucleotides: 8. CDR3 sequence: CASRTGTSRYNEQFF. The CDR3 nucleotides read TGTGCCAGCAGGACCGGGACTAGTAGGTACAATGAGCAGTTCTTC. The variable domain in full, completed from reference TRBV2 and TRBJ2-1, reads EPEVTQTPSHQVTQMGQEVILRCVPISNHLYFYWYRQILGQKVEFLVSFYNNEISEKSEIFDDQFSVERPDGSNFTLKIRSTKLEDSAMYFCASRTGTSRYNEQFFGPGTRLTVL.

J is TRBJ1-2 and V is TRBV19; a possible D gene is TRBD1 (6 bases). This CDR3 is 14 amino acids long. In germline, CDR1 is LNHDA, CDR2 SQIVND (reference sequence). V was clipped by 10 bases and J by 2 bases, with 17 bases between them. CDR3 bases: TGTGCCACCGGAACAGGGATCGGCAACTATGGCTACACCTTC. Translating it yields CATGTGIGNYGYTF.

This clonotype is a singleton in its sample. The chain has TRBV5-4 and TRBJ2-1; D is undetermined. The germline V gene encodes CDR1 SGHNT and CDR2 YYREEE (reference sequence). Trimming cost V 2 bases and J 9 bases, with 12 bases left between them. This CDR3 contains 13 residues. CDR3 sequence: CASSLTEKGEQFF. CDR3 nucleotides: TGTGCCAGCAGCTTAACCGAAAAGGGTGAGCAGTTCTTC.

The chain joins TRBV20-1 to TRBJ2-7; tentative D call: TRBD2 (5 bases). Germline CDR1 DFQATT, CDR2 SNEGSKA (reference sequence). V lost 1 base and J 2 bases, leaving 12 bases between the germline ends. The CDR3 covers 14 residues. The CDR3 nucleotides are TGCAGTGCTAGAGGGGGTCGGGGTGCCTACGAGCAGTACTTC. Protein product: CSARGGRGAYEQYF.

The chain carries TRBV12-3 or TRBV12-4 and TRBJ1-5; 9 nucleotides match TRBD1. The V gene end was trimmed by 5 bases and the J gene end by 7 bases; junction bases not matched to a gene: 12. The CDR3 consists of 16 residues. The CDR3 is CASSPPGTGLGQPQHF. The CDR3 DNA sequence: TGTGCCAGCAGTCCACCCGGGACAGGGTTGGGCCAGCCCCAGCATTTT.

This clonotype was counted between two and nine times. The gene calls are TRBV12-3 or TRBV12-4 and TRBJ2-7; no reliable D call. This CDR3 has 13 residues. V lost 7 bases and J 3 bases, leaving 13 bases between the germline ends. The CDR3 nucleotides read TGTGCCAGCACGAAGACTCCTCTCTACGAGCAGTACTTC. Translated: CASTKTPLYEQYF.

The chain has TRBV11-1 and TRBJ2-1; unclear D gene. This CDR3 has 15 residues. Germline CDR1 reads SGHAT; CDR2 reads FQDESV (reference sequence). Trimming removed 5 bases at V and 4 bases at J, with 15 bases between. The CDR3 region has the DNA TGTGCCAGCAGCCTTTCGGACGGCGATTACAATGAGCAGTTCTTC. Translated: CASSLSDGDYNEQFF. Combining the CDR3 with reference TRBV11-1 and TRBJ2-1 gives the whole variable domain EAEVAQSPRYKITEKSQAVAFWCDPISGHATLYWYRQILGQGPELLVQFQDESVVDDSQLPKDRFSAERLKGVDSTLKIQPAELGDSAMYLCASSLSDGDYNEQFFGPGTRLTVL.

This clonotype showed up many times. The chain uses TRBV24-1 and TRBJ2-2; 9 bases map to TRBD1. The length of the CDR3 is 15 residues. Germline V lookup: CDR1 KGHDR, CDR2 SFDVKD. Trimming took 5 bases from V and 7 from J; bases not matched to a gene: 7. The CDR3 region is CATSGNRGRDGELFF. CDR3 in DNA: TGTGCCACCAGTGGGAACAGGGGGCGCGACGGGGAGCTGTTTTTT.

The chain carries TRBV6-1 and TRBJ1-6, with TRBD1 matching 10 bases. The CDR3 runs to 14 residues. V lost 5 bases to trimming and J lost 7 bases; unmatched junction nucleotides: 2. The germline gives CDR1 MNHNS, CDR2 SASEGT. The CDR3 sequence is CASSTDRGNSPLHF. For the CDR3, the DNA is TGTGCCAGCAGTACGGACAGGGGGAATTCACCCCTCCACTTT.

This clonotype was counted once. The CDR3 loop reads CASSYSTGLHSPLHF. CDR3 DNA: TGTGCCAGCAGTTACTCGACGGGGCTCCATTCACCCCTCCACTTT. The J gene is TRBJ1-6, the V gene TRBV6-5, with a possible D match to TRBD1 (5 bases). Trimming stripped 0 bases from V and 8 bases from J, with 11 bases between. Germline CDR1 MNHEY, CDR2 SVGAGI. The CDR3 loop spans 15 amino acids.

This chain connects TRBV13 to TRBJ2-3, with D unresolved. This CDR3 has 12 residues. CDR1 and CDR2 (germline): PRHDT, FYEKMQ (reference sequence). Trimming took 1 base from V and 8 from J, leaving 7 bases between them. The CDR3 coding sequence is TGTGCCAGCAGCTTAGCGCTGAGTACGCAGTATTTT. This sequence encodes CASSLALSTQYF.

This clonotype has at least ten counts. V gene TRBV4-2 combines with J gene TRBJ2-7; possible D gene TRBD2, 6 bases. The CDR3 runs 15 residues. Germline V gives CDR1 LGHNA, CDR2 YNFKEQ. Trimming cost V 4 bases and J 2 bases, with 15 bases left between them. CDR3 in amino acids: CASSPGTGDPYEQYF. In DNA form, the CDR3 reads TGTGCCAGCAGCCCCGGGACTGGGGACCCCTACGAGCAGTACTTC.

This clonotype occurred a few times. Here the CDR3 DNA reads TGTGCCAGCACGGAGGGGTTTTACACAGATACGCAGTATTTT. Protein product: CASTEGFYTDTQYF. The chain uses TRBV9 and TRBJ2-3; TRBD2 is a possible D gene (6 bases). The CDR3 is 14 amino acids. From germline, CDR1 is SGDLS and CDR2 YYNGEE. The germline V and J ends were trimmed by 6 bases and 2 bases, with 13 bases remaining between them.

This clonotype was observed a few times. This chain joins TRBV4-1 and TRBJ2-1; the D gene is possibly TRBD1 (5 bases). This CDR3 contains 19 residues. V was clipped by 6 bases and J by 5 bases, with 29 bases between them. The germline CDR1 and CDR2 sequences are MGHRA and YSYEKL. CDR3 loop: CASSPKVRQPAGSDNEQFF. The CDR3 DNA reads TGCGCCAGCAGTCCCAAGGTCAGACAGCCCGCAGGGTCCGACAATGAGCAGTTCTTC.

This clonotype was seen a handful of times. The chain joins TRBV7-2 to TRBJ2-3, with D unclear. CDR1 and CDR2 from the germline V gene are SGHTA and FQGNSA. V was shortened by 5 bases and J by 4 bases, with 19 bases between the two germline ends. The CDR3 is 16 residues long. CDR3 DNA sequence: TGTGCCAGCAGCCCTTGGGCAGCAAACTCCCCAGATACGCAGTATTTT. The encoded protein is CASSPWAANSPDTQYF. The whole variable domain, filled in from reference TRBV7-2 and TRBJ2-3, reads GAGVSQSPSNKVTEKGKDVELRCDPISGHTALYWYRQSLGQGLEFLIYFQGNSAPDKSGLPSDRFSAERTGGSVSTLTIQRTQQEDSAVYLCASSPWAANSPDTQYFGPGTRLTVL.

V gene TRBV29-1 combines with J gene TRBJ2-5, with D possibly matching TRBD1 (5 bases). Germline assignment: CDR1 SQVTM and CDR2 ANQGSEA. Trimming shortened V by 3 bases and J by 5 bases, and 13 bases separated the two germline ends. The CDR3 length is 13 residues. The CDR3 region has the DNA TGCAGCGTTGAGGCTAGGGGCGTGGAGACCCAGTACTTC. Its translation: CSVEARGVETQYF.

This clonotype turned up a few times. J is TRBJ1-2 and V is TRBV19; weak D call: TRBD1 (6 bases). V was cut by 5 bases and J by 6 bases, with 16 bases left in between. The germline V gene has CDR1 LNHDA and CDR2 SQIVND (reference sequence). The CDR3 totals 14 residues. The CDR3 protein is CASSPGQWIDGYTF. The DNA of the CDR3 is TGTGCCAGTAGTCCAGGACAGTGGATAGATGGCTACACCTTC.

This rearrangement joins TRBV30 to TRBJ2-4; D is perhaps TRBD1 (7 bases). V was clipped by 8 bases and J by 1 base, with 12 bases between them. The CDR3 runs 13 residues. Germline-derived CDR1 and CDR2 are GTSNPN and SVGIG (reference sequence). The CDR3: CAMEGAAKNIQYF. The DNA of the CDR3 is TGTGCCATGGAGGGGGCGGCCAAAAACATTCAGTACTTC.

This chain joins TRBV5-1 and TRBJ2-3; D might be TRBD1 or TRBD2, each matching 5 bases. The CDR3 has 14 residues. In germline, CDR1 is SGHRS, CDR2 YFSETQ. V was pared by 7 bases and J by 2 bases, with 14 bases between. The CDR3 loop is CASGRAGATDTQYF. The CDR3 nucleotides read TGCGCCAGCGGAAGGGCCGGGGCCACAGATACGCAGTATTTT.